This T cell receptor (beta chain) was recorded in a study of spatial heterogeneity in lung cancer. The CDR3 runs to 18 residues. The junction had 12 bases not matched to a gene; V was cut back by 1 base and J by 5 bases. Germline loops: CDR1 LGHNA, CDR2 YNFKEQ. This clonotype appeared a few times. The library was prepared for alpha chains; this beta chain is a stray read, so its frequency means little. Sample time point: sample taken at primary tumor resection. Sequencing covered unsorted whole RNA taken from tumor, nontumor lung or frozen PBMC. One entry per CDR3 protein, called by TCRdb with MiXCR from the 5' RACE reads. The data hold thousands of distinct CDR3 sequences, with about 53% observed a single time.

Sequencing was performed on PBMCs, taken at surgery. This sequence joins TRBV4-2 and TRBJ2-1; 9 nucleotides agree with TRBD2. The sequence was collected from a female donor with early-stage non-small cell lung cancer. CDR3 sequence reads: CASSQVTPREGLHNEQFF. In nucleotides, the CDR3 is TGTGCCAGCAGCCAAGTGACCCCGCGGGAGGGCCTTCACAATGAGCAGTTCTTC.